These 7 T cell receptor beta chains share one sample of origin, sequenced in a study of OX40 agonist ivuxolimab in advanced cancers. Repertoires were generated with immunoSEQ multiplex PCR, while TCRdb's copy carries only in-frame clones and drops some. The data hold 70,000 to 80,000 clones, with 94% observed a single time. The sample was CD4+ or CD8+ T cells sorted from blood, taken in a trial of the OX40 agonist ivuxolimab. These receptor sequences come from an adult with an advanced solid tumor such as melanoma, head and neck, liver or kidney cancer.

The CDR3 protein is CASRDKGVAPKTDTQYF. The CDR3 DNA follows: TGTGCCAGCAGAGATAAAGGGGTAGCTCCGAAGACAGATACGCAGTATTTT. The rearrangement uses TRBV9 and TRBJ2-3; D perhaps matches TRBD1 (5 bases). Trimming pared 5 bases from V and 3 bases from J, leaving 22 bases between. Germline CDR1 SGDLS, CDR2 YYNGEE. The CDR3 loop spans 17 amino acids. The whole variable domain, filled in from reference TRBV9 and TRBJ2-3, reads DSGVTQTPKHLITATGQRVTLRCSPRSGDLSVYWYQQSLDQGLQFLIQYYNGEERAKGNILERFSAQQFPDLHSELNLSSLELGDSALYFCASRDKGVAPKTDTQYFGPGTRLTVL.

V gene TRBV10-3 combines with J gene TRBJ1-2; TRBD1 aligns across 8 bases. Germline CDR1 ENHRY, CDR2 SYGVKD. The CDR3 is made up of 12 amino acids. V lost 7 bases to trimming and J lost 8 bases; unmatched junction nucleotides: 6. The CDR3 sequence is CAITQGDRGYTF. As DNA, the CDR3 is TGTGCCATCACCCAAGGGGACAGGGGCTACACCTTC.

V is TRBV9 and J is TRBJ1-3; possibly TRBD1 for D (5 bases). Trimming stripped 4 bases from V and 2 bases from J, with 10 bases between. The CDR3 runs 14 residues. Germline V gives CDR1 SGDLS, CDR2 YYNGEE. CDR3 residues: CASSTTGAGNTIYF. For the CDR3, the DNA is TGTGCCAGCAGCACCACAGGTGCTGGAAACACCATATATTTT.

The chain links TRBV11-2 to TRBJ2-3, with 9 bases matching TRBD2. Germline trimming cut 1 base from V and 4 bases from J; bases unmatched to any gene: 3. Germline V CDR1 and CDR2: SGHAT, FQNNGV. CDR3 length equals 15 residues. The CDR3 spells CASSLVAGESDTQYF. The CDR3 DNA sequence: TGTGCCAGCAGCTTAGTAGCGGGAGAGTCAGATACGCAGTATTTT.

The gene calls are TRBV7-2 and TRBJ2-5; 9 bases line up with TRBD2. The V and J ends lost 2 bases and 1 base, in that order; junction bases with no gene match: 11. The length of the CDR3 is 18 residues. Germline values: CDR1 SGHTA, CDR2 FQGNSA. CDR3 nucleotides: TGTGCCAGCAGCTTATCATTAGTGAGCGGGAGGAGCCAAGAGACCCAGTACTTC. Protein sequence: CASSLSLVSGRSQETQYF.

J is TRBJ1-2 and V is TRBV27, with a weak D call TRBD1 (5 bases). The CDR3 spans 13 residues. Trimming took off 4 bases at V and 0 bases at J, with 6 bases between the two ends. From germline, CDR1 is MNHEY and CDR2 SMNVEV (reference sequence). CDR3 loop: CASSWGANYGYTF. The CDR3, as DNA: TGTGCCAGCAGTTGGGGGGCTAACTATGGCTACACCTTC.

This chain connects TRBV4-1 to TRBJ2-7; 8 bases line up with TRBD2. After removal of 6 bases from V and 6 bases from J, the junction contained 10 bases not matched to a gene. This CDR3 is 14 amino acids long. CDR1 MGHRA and CDR2 YSYEKL come from the germline V gene. Here the CDR3 DNA reads TGCGCCAGCAGTCCCCCGGGACTAGGTGGCGAGCAGTACTTC. It yields the protein CASSPPGLGGEQYF.